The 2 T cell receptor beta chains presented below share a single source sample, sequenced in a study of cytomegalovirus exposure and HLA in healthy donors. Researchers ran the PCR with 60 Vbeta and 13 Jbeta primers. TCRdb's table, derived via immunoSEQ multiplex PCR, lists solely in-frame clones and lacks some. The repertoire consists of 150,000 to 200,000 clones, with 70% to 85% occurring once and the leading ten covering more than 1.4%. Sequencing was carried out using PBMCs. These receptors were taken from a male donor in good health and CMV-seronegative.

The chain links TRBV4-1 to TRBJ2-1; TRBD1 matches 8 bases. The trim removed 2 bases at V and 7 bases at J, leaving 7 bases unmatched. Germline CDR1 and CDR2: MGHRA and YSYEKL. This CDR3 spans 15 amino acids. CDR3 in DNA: TGCGCCAGCAGCCAAAGGGGACAGGTTGATAATGAGCAGTTCTTC. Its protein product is CASSQRGQVDNEQFF.

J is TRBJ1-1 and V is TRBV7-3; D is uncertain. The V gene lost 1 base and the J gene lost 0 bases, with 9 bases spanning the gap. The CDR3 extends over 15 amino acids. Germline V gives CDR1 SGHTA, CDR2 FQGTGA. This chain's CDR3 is CASSLNPDMNTEAFF. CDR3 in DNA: TGTGCCAGCAGCTTAAATCCAGACATGAACACTGAAGCTTTCTTT.